A selection of T cell receptor beta chains follows, all from one sample in a study of shared clonotypes between healthy human individuals. Produced via immunoSEQ multiplex PCR; TCRdb's table is partial and in-frame only. The profile shows roughly 2.6 million clones, around 94% of them singletons. The specimen sequenced was naive CD4+ T cells sorted from blood. The origin of the receptors is a man younger than 30 in good health. Each CDR3 is given with its conserved first and last residue. A D gene is named only where the DNA matches it firmly. Size values are once, few and many counts, or a class for expanded clones, and some rows have none.

d_gene: -; v_gene: TRBV11-2; j_gene: TRBJ2-2; abundance: once; CDR3aa: CASSLLKGGELFF; CDR3nt: TGTGCCAGCAGCTTGTTAAAGGGCGGGGAGCTGTTTTTT
d_gene: -; v_gene: TRBV6-6; j_gene: TRBJ2-4; abundance: -; CDR3aa: CASSYRQGIEENIQYF; CDR3nt: TGTGCCAGCAGTTACCGCCAGGGTATCGAGGAGAACATTCAGTACTTC
d_gene: TRBD2; v_gene: TRBV7-9; j_gene: TRBJ2-1; abundance: -; CDR3aa: CASSSGRLTVSSYNEQFF; CDR3nt: TGTGCCAGCAGCTCCGGGAGGCTAACAGTCAGCTCCTACAATGAGCAGTTCTTC
d_gene: TRBD2; v_gene: TRBV28; j_gene: TRBJ2-2; abundance: -; CDR3aa: CASSSPLGGSNTGELFF; CDR3nt: TGTGCCAGCAGTTCCCCCCTCGGCGGGAGTAACACCGGGGAGCTGTTTTTT
d_gene: -; v_gene: TRBV6-5; j_gene: TRBJ2-3; abundance: -; CDR3aa: CASIQAGTDTQYF; CDR3nt: TGTGCCAGCATCCAGGCCGGCACAGATACGCAGTATTTT
d_gene: TRBD1; v_gene: TRBV5-5; j_gene: TRBJ1-6; abundance: -; CDR3aa: CASSYDRGHNSPLHF; CDR3nt: TGTGCCAGCAGCTATGACAGGGGTCATAATTCACCCCTCCACTTT
d_gene: TRBD2; v_gene: TRBV2; j_gene: TRBJ2-1; abundance: -; CDR3aa: CASSQREFNEQFF; CDR3nt: TGTGCCAGCAGCCAGCGGGAGTTCAATGAGCAGTTCTTC
d_gene: TRBD2; v_gene: TRBV7-7; j_gene: TRBJ2-1; abundance: -; CDR3aa: CASSLGLAGSYNEQFF; CDR3nt: TGTGCTAGCAGCCTAGGCCTAGCGGGGTCCTACAATGAGCAGTTCTTC
d_gene: -; v_gene: TRBV9; j_gene: TRBJ1-1; abundance: -; CDR3aa: CASSVGSGWNTEAFF; CDR3nt: TGTGCCAGCAGCGTAGGGTCAGGGTGGAACACTGAAGCTTTCTTT
d_gene: TRBD1; v_gene: TRBV11-2; j_gene: TRBJ1-1; abundance: -; CDR3aa: CASSSQGADTEAFF; CDR3nt: TGTGCCAGCAGCTCACAGGGGGCGGACACTGAAGCTTTCTTT
d_gene: TRBD2; v_gene: TRBV28; j_gene: TRBJ2-7; abundance: -; CDR3aa: CASSGLADFSYEQYF; CDR3nt: TGTGCCAGCAGTGGACTAGCGGACTTCTCCTACGAGCAGTACTTC
d_gene: -; v_gene: TRBV6-1; j_gene: TRBJ1-5; abundance: -; CDR3aa: CASRTEINQPQHF; CDR3nt: TGTGCCAGCAGAACTGAAATCAATCAGCCCCAGCATTTT
d_gene: TRBD1; v_gene: TRBV5-1; j_gene: TRBJ1-6; abundance: -; CDR3aa: CASSLGGSGQAYNSPLHF; CDR3nt: TGCGCCAGCAGCTTGGGTGGAAGTGGACAGGCCTATAATTCACCCCTCCACTTT
d_gene: TRBD1; v_gene: TRBV18; j_gene: TRBJ1-2; abundance: -; CDR3aa: CASSPGQGDYGYTF; CDR3nt: TGTGCCAGCTCACCCGGACAGGGGGACTATGGCTACACCTTC
d_gene: -; v_gene: TRBV2; j_gene: TRBJ2-3; abundance: once; CDR3aa: CASRGGLTDTQYF; CDR3nt: TGTGCCAGCAGAGGGGGACTTACGGATACGCAGTATTTT
d_gene: -; v_gene: TRBV10-2; j_gene: TRBJ2-7; abundance: -; CDR3aa: CASSRAGTLYEQYF; CDR3nt: TGCGCCAGCAGTCGAGCCGGGACACTTTACGAGCAGTACTTC
d_gene: TRBD1; v_gene: TRBV7-9; j_gene: TRBJ2-5; abundance: once; CDR3aa: CASSKGQQETQYF; CDR3nt: TGTGCCAGCAGCAAGGGACAGCAAGAGACCCAGTACTTC
d_gene: TRBD1; v_gene: TRBV2; j_gene: TRBJ2-5; abundance: -; CDR3aa: CASSNTGEETQYF; CDR3nt: TGTGCCAGCAGTAATACAGGGGAAGAGACCCAGTACTTC
d_gene: -; v_gene: TRBV30; j_gene: TRBJ2-1; abundance: -; CDR3aa: CAWSGIVGGREFF; CDR3nt: TGTGCCTGGAGTGGCATAGTCGGGGGGCGCGAGTTCTTC
d_gene: TRBD2; v_gene: TRBV10-1; j_gene: TRBJ2-1; abundance: -; CDR3aa: CASRASGDNEQFF; CDR3nt: TGCGCCAGCAGGGCTAGCGGGGACAATGAGCAGTTCTTC
d_gene: TRBD2; v_gene: TRBV2; j_gene: TRBJ2-7; abundance: -; CDR3aa: CASTFSRLGLAGGSHEGQYF; CDR3nt: TGTGCCAGCACCTTTTCCCGCCTGGGACTAGCGGGGGGCTCGCACGAGGGGCAGTACTTC
d_gene: -; v_gene: TRBV6-5; j_gene: TRBJ2-7; abundance: -; CDR3aa: CASSSPNRAPWGEQYF; CDR3nt: TGTGCCAGCAGTTCCCCAAACAGGGCCCCCTGGGGGGAGCAGTACTTC
d_gene: -; v_gene: TRBV10-3; j_gene: TRBJ1-3; abundance: -; CDR3aa: CAISDGQSGNTIYF; CDR3nt: TGTGCCATCAGTGATGGCCAGTCTGGAAACACCATATATTTT
d_gene: TRBD2; v_gene: TRBV5-1; j_gene: TRBJ2-3; abundance: -; CDR3aa: CASSSAGTSGTLDTQYF; CDR3nt: TGCGCCAGCAGCTCCGCCGGGACTAGCGGGACATTGGATACGCAGTATTTT
d_gene: TRBD2; v_gene: TRBV9; j_gene: TRBJ2-5; abundance: -; CDR3aa: CASSVAWSGGSQETQYF; CDR3nt: TGTGCCAGCAGCGTAGCATGGAGCGGGGGGTCACAAGAGACCCAGTACTTC
d_gene: TRBD1; v_gene: TRBV18; j_gene: TRBJ2-1; abundance: -; CDR3aa: CASSLGTGYNEQFF; CDR3nt: TGTGCCAGCTCACTGGGGACAGGCTACAATGAGCAGTTCTTC
d_gene: TRBD1; v_gene: TRBV5-4; j_gene: TRBJ1-2; abundance: -; CDR3aa: CASSAGQTYGYTF; CDR3nt: TGTGCCAGCAGCGCGGGACAGACCTATGGCTACACCTTC
d_gene: -; v_gene: TRBV14; j_gene: TRBJ1-2; abundance: -; CDR3aa: CASSQESPGLGNYGYTF; CDR3nt: TGTGCCAGCAGCCAAGAAAGTCCCGGGTTAGGGAACTATGGCTACACCTTC
d_gene: -; v_gene: TRBV28; j_gene: TRBJ1-2; abundance: -; CDR3aa: CASSGTEYGYTF; CDR3nt: TGTGCCAGCAGTGGGACTGAATATGGCTACACCTTC
d_gene: -; v_gene: TRBV7-9; j_gene: TRBJ2-7; abundance: -; CDR3aa: CASSHNAGQYEQYF; CDR3nt: TGTGCCAGCAGCCATAACGCGGGACAGTACGAGCAGTACTTC
d_gene: TRBD1; v_gene: TRBV6-5; j_gene: TRBJ2-3; abundance: -; CDR3aa: CASRETGGSTDTQYF; CDR3nt: TGTGCCAGCAGAGAAACAGGGGGTAGCACAGATACGCAGTATTTT
d_gene: -; v_gene: TRBV5-5; j_gene: TRBJ2-7; abundance: -; CDR3aa: CASSLGAGLYEQYF; CDR3nt: TGTGCCAGCAGCTTGGGGGCGGGACTCTACGAGCAGTACTTC
d_gene: -; v_gene: TRBV30; j_gene: TRBJ1-2; abundance: -; CDR3aa: CAWSAGVGHDGYTF; CDR3nt: TGTGCCTGGAGTGCGGGGGTTGGTCACGACGGCTACACCTTC
d_gene: -; v_gene: TRBV5-6; j_gene: TRBJ1-1; abundance: -; CDR3aa: CASSLGETGRITEAFF; CDR3nt: TGTGCCAGCAGCTTGGGAGAAACGGGGAGAATCACTGAAGCTTTCTTT
d_gene: -; v_gene: TRBV18; j_gene: TRBJ1-1; abundance: -; CDR3aa: CASSVGQSTNTEAFF; CDR3nt: TGTGCCAGCTCAGTAGGACAGAGTACGAACACTGAAGCTTTCTTT
d_gene: -; v_gene: TRBV5-6; j_gene: TRBJ2-3; abundance: -; CDR3aa: CASSNIRDSRTDTQYF; CDR3nt: TGTGCCAGCAGCAACATTCGTGATAGTCGGACAGATACGCAGTATTTT
d_gene: -; v_gene: TRBV6-4; j_gene: TRBJ2-5; abundance: -; CDR3aa: CASSPGPLYF; CDR3nt: TGTGCCAGCAGTCCGGGCCCACTTTACTTC
d_gene: -; v_gene: TRBV5-8; j_gene: TRBJ2-3; abundance: -; CDR3aa: CASSLEGTDTQYF; CDR3nt: TGTGCCAGCAGCTTGGAGGGCACAGATACGCAGTATTTT
d_gene: TRBD1; v_gene: TRBV27; j_gene: TRBJ1-6; abundance: once; CDR3aa: CASSLGPLGQGGSPLHF; CDR3nt: TGTGCCAGCAGTTTAGGCCCCCTGGGACAGGGAGGATCACCCCTCCACTTT
d_gene: -; v_gene: TRBV28; j_gene: TRBJ1-1; abundance: -; CDR3aa: CASSLPQTRTEAFF; CDR3nt: TGTGCCAGCAGCCTCCCACAAACCAGGACTGAAGCTTTCTTT
d_gene: -; v_gene: TRBV18; j_gene: TRBJ2-3; abundance: -; CDR3aa: CASSPGIEDTQYF; CDR3nt: TGTGCCAGCTCACCTGGGATAGAAGATACGCAGTATTTT
d_gene: -; v_gene: TRBV5-4; j_gene: TRBJ2-2; abundance: -; CDR3aa: CASSPGSNPTGELFF; CDR3nt: TGTGCCAGCAGCCCGGGCTCTAACCCCACCGGGGAGCTGTTTTTT
d_gene: -; v_gene: TRBV18; j_gene: TRBJ1-6; abundance: -; CDR3aa: CASRWLSSYNSPLHF; CDR3nt: TGTGCCAGCCGATGGCTGAGCTCCTATAATTCACCCCTCCACTTT
d_gene: -; v_gene: TRBV5-1; j_gene: TRBJ2-3; abundance: -; CDR3aa: CASSLGDAADTQYF; CDR3nt: TGCGCCAGCAGCTTGGGGGATGCTGCAGATACGCAGTATTTT
d_gene: TRBD1; v_gene: TRBV11-2; j_gene: TRBJ1-3; abundance: few; CDR3aa: CASSRDRVSGNTIYF; CDR3nt: TGTGCCAGCAGCCGGGACAGGGTCTCTGGAAACACCATATATTTT